This T cell receptor beta chain was documented in a study of neurological immune-mediated disorders. The CDR3 has 15 amino acids. CDR1 is MGHRA and CDR2 is YSYEKL in the germline V gene. J gave up 4 bases and V 0 bases, and 6 bases lay outside the gene matches. This clonotype was counted at least ten times. TCRdb independently ran MiXCR on the 5' RACE reads; one entry per CDR3 protein. The table records over 65,000 distinct CDR3 sequences, about 9.7% of them present only once. The sequenced sample was PBMCs. The TCR sequence derives from a man aged 45 to 65 in good health. The chain recombines TRBV4-1 with TRBJ2-7; TRBD2 matches 7 bases. DNA of the CDR3: TGCGCCAGCAGCCAAGATAGCCAGCGGGGATACGAGCAGTACTTC. Amino acids: CASSQDSQRGYEQYF.